This T cell receptor beta chain was found in a study of shared clonotypes between healthy human individuals. The assay was immunoSEQ multiplex PCR, and TCRdb's table has in-frame clones only and misses some. The table lists 2 million to 2.5 million clones, approximately 96% of them singletons, with more than 0.1% in the top ten. The V end was cut by 0 bases, the J end by 4 bases, with 9 bases between. CDR3 length: 14 amino acids. Germline V gives CDR1 MNHNY, CDR2 SVGAGI (reference sequence). This clone was detected only a few times. What was sequenced was naive CD4+ T cells sorted from blood. As for subset: CD45RA+ positively selected. This chain connects TRBV6-6 to TRBJ1-2; no reliable D call. The TCR originated in a man aged 18 to 35 in good health. The CDR3 DNA is TGTGCCAGCAGTTACTCGAACCAGGTCTATGGCTACACCTTC. Amino acid sequence: CASSYSNQVYGYTF.